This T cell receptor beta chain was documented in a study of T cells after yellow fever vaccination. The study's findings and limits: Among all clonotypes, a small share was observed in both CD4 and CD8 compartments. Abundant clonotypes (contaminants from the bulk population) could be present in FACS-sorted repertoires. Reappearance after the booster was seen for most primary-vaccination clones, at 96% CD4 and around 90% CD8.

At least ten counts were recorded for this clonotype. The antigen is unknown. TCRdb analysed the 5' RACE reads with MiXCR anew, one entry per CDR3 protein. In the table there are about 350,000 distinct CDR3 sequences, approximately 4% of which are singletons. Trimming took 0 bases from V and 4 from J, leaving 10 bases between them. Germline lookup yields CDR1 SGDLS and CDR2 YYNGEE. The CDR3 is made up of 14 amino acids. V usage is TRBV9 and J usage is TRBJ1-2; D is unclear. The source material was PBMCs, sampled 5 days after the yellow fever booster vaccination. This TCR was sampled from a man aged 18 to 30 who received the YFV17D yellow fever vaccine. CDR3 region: CASSVAGEGYGYTF. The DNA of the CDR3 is TGTGCCAGCAGCGTAGCGGGTGAAGGCTATGGCTACACCTTC.